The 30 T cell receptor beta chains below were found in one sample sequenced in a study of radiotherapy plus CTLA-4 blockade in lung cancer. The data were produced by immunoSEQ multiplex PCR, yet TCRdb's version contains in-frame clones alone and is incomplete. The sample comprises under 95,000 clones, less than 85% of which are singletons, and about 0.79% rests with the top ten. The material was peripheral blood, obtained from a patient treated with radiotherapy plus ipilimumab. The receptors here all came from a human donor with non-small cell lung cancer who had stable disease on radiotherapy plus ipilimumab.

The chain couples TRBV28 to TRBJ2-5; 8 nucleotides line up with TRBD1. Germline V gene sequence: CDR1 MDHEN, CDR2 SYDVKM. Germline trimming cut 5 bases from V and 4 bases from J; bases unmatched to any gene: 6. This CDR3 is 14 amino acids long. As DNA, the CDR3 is TGTGCCAGCAGTCTCGACAGGGGCCGAGAGACCCAGTACTTC. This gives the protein CASSLDRGRETQYF.

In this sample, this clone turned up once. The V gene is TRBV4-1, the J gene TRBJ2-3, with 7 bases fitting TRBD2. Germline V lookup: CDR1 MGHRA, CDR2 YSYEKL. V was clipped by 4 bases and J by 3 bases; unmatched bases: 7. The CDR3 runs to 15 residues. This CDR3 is CASSPRRRETDTQYF. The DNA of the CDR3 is TGCGCCAGCAGCCCCCGAAGGCGGGAGACAGATACGCAGTATTTT.

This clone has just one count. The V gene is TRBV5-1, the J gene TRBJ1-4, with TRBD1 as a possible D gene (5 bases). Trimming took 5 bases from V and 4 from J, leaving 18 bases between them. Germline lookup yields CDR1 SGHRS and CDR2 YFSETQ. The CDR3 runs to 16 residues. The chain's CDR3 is CASSPPTGQGNEKLFF. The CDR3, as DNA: TGCGCCAGCAGTCCTCCCACCGGGCAGGGTAATGAAAAACTGTTTTTT.

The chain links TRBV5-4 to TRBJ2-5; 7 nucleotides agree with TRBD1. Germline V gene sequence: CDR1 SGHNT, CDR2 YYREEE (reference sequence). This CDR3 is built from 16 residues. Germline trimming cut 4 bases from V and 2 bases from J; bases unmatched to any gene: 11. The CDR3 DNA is TGTGCCAGCAGCACCACCGGGACAGCCCTTCAAGAGACCCAGTACTTC. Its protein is CASSTTGTALQETQYF.

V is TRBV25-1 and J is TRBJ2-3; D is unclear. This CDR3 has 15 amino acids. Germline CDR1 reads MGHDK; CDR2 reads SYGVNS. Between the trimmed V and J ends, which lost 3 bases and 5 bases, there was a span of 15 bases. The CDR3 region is CASSDTEPVEDTQYF. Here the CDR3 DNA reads TGTGCCAGCAGTGATACCGAACCTGTTGAAGATACGCAGTATTTT.

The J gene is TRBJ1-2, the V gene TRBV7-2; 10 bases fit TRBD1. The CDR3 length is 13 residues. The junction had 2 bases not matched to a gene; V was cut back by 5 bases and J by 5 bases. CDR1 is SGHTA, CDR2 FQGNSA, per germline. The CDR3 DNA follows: TGTGCCAGCAGCATGGACAGGGGGTATGGCTACACCTTC. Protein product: CASSMDRGYGYTF.

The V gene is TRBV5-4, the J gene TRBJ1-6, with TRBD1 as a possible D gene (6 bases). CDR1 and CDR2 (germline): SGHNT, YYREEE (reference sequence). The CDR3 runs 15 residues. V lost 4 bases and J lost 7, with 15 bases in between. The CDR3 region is CASSPPGGGNSPLHF. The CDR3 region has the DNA TGTGCCAGCAGCCCCCCCGGGGGGGGCAATTCACCCCTCCACTTT.

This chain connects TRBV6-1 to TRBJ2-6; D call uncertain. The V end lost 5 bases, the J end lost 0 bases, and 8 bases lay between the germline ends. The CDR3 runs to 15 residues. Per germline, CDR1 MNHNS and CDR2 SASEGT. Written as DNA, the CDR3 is TGTGCCAGCAGTCCCTCCATCTCTGGGGCCAACGTCCTGACTTTC. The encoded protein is CASSPSISGANVLTF.

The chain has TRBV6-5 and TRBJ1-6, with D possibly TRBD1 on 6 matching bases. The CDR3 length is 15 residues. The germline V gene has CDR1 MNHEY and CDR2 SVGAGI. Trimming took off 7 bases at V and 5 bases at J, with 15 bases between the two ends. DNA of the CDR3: TGTGCCAGCAAGGTGAATACAGGGAATAATTCACCCCTCCACTTT. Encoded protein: CASKVNTGNNSPLHF.

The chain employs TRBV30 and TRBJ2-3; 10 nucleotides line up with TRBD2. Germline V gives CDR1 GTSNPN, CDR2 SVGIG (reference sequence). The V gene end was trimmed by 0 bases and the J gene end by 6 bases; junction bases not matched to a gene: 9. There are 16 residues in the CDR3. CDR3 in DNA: TGTGCCTGGAGTGTTCTAGCGGGGGCCCCCTGGGATACGCAGTATTTT. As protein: CAWSVLAGAPWDTQYF.

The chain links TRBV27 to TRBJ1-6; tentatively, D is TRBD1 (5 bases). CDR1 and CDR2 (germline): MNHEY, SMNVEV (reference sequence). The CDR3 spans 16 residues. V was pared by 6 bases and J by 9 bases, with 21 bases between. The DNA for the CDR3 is TGTGCCAGCAGAAGCCTCCGGCAGGGCGACTTTTCACCCCTCCACTTT. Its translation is CASRSLRQGDFSPLHF.

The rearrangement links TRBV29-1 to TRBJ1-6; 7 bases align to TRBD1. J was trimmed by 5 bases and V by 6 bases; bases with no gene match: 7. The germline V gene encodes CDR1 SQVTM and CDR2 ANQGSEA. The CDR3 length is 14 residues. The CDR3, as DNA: TGCAGCGTGAGAGACAGGGCGGATAATTCACCCCTCCACTTT. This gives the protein CSVRDRADNSPLHF. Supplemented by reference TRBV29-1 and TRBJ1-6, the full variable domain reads SAVISQKPSRDICQRGTSLTIQCQVDSQVTMMFWYRQQPGQSLTLIATANQGSEATYESGFVIDKFPISRPNLTFSTLTVSNMSPEDSSIYLCSVRDRADNSPLHFGNGTRLTVT.

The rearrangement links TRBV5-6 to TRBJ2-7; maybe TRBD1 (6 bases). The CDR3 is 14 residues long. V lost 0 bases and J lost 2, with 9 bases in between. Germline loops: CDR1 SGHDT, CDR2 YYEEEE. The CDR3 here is CASSLDRVAYEQYF. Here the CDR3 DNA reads TGTGCCAGCAGCTTGGACAGGGTAGCCTACGAGCAGTACTTC.

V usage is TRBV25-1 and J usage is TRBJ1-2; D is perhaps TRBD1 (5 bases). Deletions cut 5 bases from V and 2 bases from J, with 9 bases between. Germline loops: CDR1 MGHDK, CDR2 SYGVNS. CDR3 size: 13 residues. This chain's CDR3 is CASSPAGNYGYTF. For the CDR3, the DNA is TGTGCCAGCAGTCCGGCAGGGAACTATGGCTACACCTTC.

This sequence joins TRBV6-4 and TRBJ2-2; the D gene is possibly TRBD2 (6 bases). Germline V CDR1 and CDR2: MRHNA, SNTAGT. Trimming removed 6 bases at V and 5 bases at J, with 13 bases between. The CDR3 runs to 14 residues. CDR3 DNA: TGTGCCAGCAGAGAGCTAGCGAGTACCGGGGAGCTGTTTTTT. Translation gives CASRELASTGELFF.

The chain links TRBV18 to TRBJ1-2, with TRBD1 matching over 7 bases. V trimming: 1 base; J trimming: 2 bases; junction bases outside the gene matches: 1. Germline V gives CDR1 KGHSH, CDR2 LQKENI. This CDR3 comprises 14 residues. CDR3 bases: TGTGCCAGCTCACCACAGACAGGGAACTATGGCTACACCTTC. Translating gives CASSPQTGNYGYTF.

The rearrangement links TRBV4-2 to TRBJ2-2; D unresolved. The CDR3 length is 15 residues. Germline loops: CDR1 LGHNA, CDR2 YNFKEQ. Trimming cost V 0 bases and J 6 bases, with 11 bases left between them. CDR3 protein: CASSQERQFPGELFF. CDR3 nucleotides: TGTGCCAGCAGCCAAGAACGGCAGTTTCCCGGGGAGCTGTTTTTT.

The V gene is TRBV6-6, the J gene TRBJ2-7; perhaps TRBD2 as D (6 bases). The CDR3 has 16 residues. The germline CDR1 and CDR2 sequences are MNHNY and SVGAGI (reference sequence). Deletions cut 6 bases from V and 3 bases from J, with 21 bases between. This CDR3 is CASRNPYSGKHYEQYF. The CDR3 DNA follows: TGTGCCAGCAGAAACCCCTATAGCGGAAAACACTACGAGCAGTACTTC.

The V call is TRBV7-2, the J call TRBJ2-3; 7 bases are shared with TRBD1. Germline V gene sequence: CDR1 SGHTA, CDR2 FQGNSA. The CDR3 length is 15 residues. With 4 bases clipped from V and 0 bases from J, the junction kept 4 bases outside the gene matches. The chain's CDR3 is CASSYRGLSTDTQYF. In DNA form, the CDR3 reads TGTGCCAGCAGCTACAGGGGCCTAAGCACAGATACGCAGTATTTT.

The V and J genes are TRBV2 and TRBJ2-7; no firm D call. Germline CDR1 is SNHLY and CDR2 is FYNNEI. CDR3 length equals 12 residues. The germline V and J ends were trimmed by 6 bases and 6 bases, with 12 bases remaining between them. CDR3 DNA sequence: TGTGCCAGCAGGTCCCAAAATATCGAGCAGTACTTC. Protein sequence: CASRSQNIEQYF.

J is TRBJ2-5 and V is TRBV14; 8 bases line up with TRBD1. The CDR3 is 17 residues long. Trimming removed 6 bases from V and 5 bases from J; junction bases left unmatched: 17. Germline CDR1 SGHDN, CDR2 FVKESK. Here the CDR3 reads CASRGSRGRGGGETQYF. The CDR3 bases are TGTGCCAGCAGGGGCTCCAGGGGGCGCGGAGGAGGGGAGACCCAGTACTTC.

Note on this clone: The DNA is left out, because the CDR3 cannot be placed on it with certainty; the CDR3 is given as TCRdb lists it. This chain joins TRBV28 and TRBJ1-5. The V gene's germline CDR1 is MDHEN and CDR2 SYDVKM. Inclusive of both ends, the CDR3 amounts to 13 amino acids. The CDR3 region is CASSTSGHQPQHF.

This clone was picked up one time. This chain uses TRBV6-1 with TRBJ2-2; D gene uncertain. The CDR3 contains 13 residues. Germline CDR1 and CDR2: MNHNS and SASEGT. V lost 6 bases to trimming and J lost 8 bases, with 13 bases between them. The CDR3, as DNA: TGTGCCAGCAGGGTGACGGCACCGGGGGAGCTGTTTTTT. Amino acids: CASRVTAPGELFF.

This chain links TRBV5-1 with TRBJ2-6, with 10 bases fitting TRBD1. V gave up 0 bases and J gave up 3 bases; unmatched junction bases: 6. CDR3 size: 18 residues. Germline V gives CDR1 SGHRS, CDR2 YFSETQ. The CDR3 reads CASSLVGTGVGGANVLTF. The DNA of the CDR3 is TGCGCCAGCAGCTTGGTGGGGACAGGGGTAGGTGGGGCCAACGTCCTGACTTTC.

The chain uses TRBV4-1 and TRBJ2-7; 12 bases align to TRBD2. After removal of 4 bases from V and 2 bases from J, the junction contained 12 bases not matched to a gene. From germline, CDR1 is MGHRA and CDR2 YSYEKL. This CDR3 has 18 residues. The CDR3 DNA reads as TGCGCCAGCAGCCTCAATCCCCTTACTAGCGGGGGGACCTACGAGCAGTACTTC. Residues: CASSLNPLTSGGTYEQYF.

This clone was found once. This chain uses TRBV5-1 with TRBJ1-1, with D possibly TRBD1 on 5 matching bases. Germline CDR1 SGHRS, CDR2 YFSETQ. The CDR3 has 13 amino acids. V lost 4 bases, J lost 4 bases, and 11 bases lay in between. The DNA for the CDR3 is TGCGCCAGCAGCGAGACAGCGGGCACTGAAGCTTTCTTT. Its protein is CASSETAGTEAFF. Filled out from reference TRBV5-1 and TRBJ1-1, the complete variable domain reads KAGVTQTPRYLIKTRGQQVTLSCSPISGHRSVSWYQQTPGQGLQFLFEYFSETQRNKGNFPGRFSGRQFSNSRSEMNVSTLELGDSALYLCASSETAGTEAFFGQGTRLTVV.

This chain's CDR3 is CASSPQTGRGSYEQYF. In DNA, the CDR3 is TGTGCCAGCAGCCCCCAGACAGGGAGGGGCTCCTACGAGCAGTACTTC. This chain connects TRBV7-3 to TRBJ2-7; D could derive from TRBD1 or TRBD2 (7 bases each). This CDR3 contains 16 residues. Germline V gene sequence: CDR1 SGHTA, CDR2 FQGTGA. V was trimmed by 5 bases and J by 0 bases, leaving 17 bases between them.

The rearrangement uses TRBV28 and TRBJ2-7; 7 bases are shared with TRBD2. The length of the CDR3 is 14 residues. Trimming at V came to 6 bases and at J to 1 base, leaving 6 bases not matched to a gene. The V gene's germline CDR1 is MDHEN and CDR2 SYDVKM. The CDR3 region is CASRSTGGSYEQYF. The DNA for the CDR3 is TGTGCCAGCAGATCGACGGGGGGTTCCTACGAGCAGTACTTC.

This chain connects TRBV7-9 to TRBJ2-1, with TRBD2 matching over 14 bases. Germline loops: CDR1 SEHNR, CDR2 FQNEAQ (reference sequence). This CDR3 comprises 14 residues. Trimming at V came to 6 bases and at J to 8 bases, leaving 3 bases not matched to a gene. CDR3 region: CASSRLAGGDEQFF. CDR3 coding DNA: TGTGCCAGCAGTAGACTAGCGGGAGGGGATGAGCAGTTCTTC.

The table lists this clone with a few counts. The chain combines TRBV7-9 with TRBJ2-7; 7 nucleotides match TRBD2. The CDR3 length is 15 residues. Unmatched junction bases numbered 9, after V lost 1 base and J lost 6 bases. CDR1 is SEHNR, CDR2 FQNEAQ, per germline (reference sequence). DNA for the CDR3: TGTGCCAGCAGCTTAGACGGGAGGCCTAGTTTCGAGCAGTACTTC. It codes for CASSLDGRPSFEQYF.